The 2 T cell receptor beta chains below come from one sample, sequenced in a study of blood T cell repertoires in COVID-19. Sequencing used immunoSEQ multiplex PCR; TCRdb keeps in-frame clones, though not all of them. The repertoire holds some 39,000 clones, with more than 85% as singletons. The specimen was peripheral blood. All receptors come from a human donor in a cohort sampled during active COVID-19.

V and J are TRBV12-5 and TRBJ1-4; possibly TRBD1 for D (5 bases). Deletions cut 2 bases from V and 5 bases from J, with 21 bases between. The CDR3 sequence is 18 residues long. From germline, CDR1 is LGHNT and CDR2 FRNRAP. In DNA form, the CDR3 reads TGTGCTAGTGGTTTGACTCAACTTCGCGGGGGAGAGAATGAAAAACTGTTTTTT. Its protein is CASGLTQLRGGENEKLFF.

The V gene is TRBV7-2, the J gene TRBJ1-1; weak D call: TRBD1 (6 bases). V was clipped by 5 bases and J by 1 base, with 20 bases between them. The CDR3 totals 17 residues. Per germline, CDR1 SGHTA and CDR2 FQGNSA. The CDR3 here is CASSATGQTITNTEAFF. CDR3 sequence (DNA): TGTGCCAGCAGCGCGACAGGACAGACGATTACGAACACTGAAGCTTTCTTT.